This record concerns one T cell receptor beta chain sequence. TCRdb's table, derived via immunoSEQ multiplex PCR, lists solely in-frame clones and lacks some. This repertoire shows some 300,000 clones, 88% found once; its top ten account for roughly 2%. This sample is part of a study of blood T cell repertoires in COVID-19. Overall study context: Recovery among Cohort 3 donors was established by two negative PCRs, clearance, or symptom resolution.

The length of the CDR3 is 16 residues. CDR1 is LNHDA, CDR2 SQIVND, per germline (reference sequence). Trimming removed 3 bases at V and 1 base at J, with 15 bases between. The chain joins TRBV19 to TRBJ1-1, with a tentative D call TRBD1 (5 bases). The source of this sequence is an older woman in a cohort exposed to, infected with or recovered from COVID-19 (not recorded which). Sequenced input: PBMCs or T cells enriched from blood (not recorded which). CDR3 in amino acids: CASSILGGRANTEAFF. The CDR3 nucleotides read TGTGCCAGTAGTATTTTGGGCGGCAGGGCGAACACTGAAGCTTTCTTT. Complete variable domain (other parts from reference TRBV19 and TRBJ1-1): DGGITQSPKYLFRKEGQNVTLSCEQNLNHDAMYWYRQDPGQGLRLIYYSQIVNDFQKGDIAEGYSVSREKKESFPLTVTSAQKNPTAFYLCASSILGGRANTEAFFGQGTRLTVV.